The 20 T cell receptor beta chains presented below share a single source sample, sequenced in a study of blood T cell repertoires in COVID-19. Sequencing used immunoSEQ multiplex PCR; TCRdb keeps in-frame clones, though not all of them. The sample holds around 130,000 clones, less than 90% seen once. The specimen was peripheral blood. The receptor set was obtained from a woman in her twenties or thirties who had recovered from COVID-19.

The rearrangement uses TRBV5-1 and TRBJ2-4, with D perhaps TRBD2 (6 bases). Trimming took 9 bases from V and 0 from J, leaving 13 bases between them. CDR3 length equals 14 residues. Germline values: CDR1 SGHRS, CDR2 YFSETQ. CDR3 sequence: CAIQSGVAKNIQYF. The CDR3 DNA is TGCGCCATCCAGTCGGGGGTAGCCAAAAACATTCAGTACTTC.

The V and J genes are TRBV3-1 (or the pseudogene TRBV3-2) and TRBJ2-5, with 14 bases aligning to TRBD2. CDR1 and CDR2 from the germline V gene are LGHDT and YNNKEL (reference sequence). V lost 5 bases, J lost 5 bases, and 7 bases stayed unmatched. The CDR3 totals 16 residues. DNA of the CDR3: TGTGCCAGCAGCGATATGAGACTAGCGGGAGGGGAGACCCAGTACTTC. Its translation is CASSDMRLAGGETQYF.

This clone was counted a few times. V usage is TRBV5-5 and J usage is TRBJ2-7; D is perhaps TRBD2 (5 bases). Germline V gene lookup returns CDR1 SGHKS and CDR2 YYEKEE (reference sequence). The CDR3 has 13 residues. Deletions cut 0 bases from V and 2 bases from J, with 6 bases between. CDR3 coding DNA: TGTGCCAGCAGCTTGGGACTAACCTACGAGCAGTACTTC. Amino acids: CASSLGLTYEQYF.

This clone was counted a few times. This rearrangement joins TRBV2 to TRBJ1-1; a weak D match, TRBD1 (6 bases). V was clipped by 5 bases and J by 3 bases, with 10 bases between them. The CDR3 runs to 13 residues. Per germline, CDR1 SNHLY and CDR2 FYNNEI. As DNA, the CDR3 is TGTGCCAGCAGTCCCACAGGGTACACTGAAGCTTTCTTT. Protein product: CASSPTGYTEAFF.

The genes are TRBV5-1 and TRBJ1-1; perhaps TRBD1 as D (5 bases). This CDR3 is 17 amino acids long. Germline V gene sequence: CDR1 SGHRS, CDR2 YFSETQ. V was clipped by 0 bases and J by 11 bases, with 26 bases between them. This chain's CDR3 is CASSLEPWNAGIKAAFF. Here the CDR3 DNA reads TGCGCCAGCAGCTTGGAACCCTGGAATGCAGGGATAAAGGCCGCTTTCTTT.

V usage is TRBV4-1 and J usage is TRBJ2-7; no reliable D call. Trimming shortened V by 4 bases and J by 2 bases, and 9 bases separated the two germline ends. The germline gives CDR1 MGHRA, CDR2 YSYEKL. This CDR3 has 13 residues. The CDR3 here is CASSPRVAYEQYF. DNA for the CDR3: TGCGCCAGCAGCCCACGGGTTGCCTACGAGCAGTACTTC.

J is TRBJ2-2 and V is TRBV4-2; 9 nucleotides agree with TRBD1. Trimming removed 1 base from V and 6 bases from J; junction bases left unmatched: 12. The CDR3 spans 18 residues. The germline V gene has CDR1 LGHNA and CDR2 YNFKEQ. CDR3 protein: CASSQGIGGQGTSGELFF. CDR3 DNA sequence: TGTGCCAGCAGCCAAGGCATCGGGGGACAGGGAACGTCCGGGGAGCTGTTTTTT.

The chain has TRBV7-9 and TRBJ1-4; D is ambiguous. The germline gives CDR1 SEHNR, CDR2 FQNEAQ (reference sequence). V lost 6 bases, J lost 0 bases, and 11 bases lay in between. This CDR3 has 15 amino acids. CDR3 sequence (DNA): TGTGCCAGCAGGTCTACAACTACAACTAATGAAAAACTGTTTTTT. Protein sequence: CASRSTTTTNEKLFF. Full variable domain (outside the CDR3, taken from reference TRBV7-9 and TRBJ1-4): DTGVSQNPRHKITKRGQNVTFRCDPISEHNRLYWYRQTLGQGPEFLTYFQNEAQLEKSRLLSDRFSAERPKGSFSTLEIQRTEQGDSAMYLCASRSTTTTNEKLFFGSGTQLSVL.

This chain joins TRBV5-6 and TRBJ2-7; the match to TRBD2 covers 14 bases. Trimming at V came to 6 bases and at J to 4 bases, leaving 9 bases not matched to a gene. In germline, CDR1 is SGHDT, CDR2 YYEEEE. The CDR3 totals 16 residues. Here the CDR3 DNA reads TGTGCCAGCACCTTAACGGGACTAGCGGGAGTGTACGAGCAGTACTTC. Translation gives CASTLTGLAGVYEQYF. The full variable domain, in which reference TRBV5-6 and TRBJ2-7 provide the parts outside the CDR3, is DAGVTQSPTHLIKTRGQQVTLRCSPKSGHDTVSWYQQALGQGPQFIFQYYEEEERQRGNFPDRFSGHQFPNYSSELNVNALLLGDSALYLCASTLTGLAGVYEQYFGPGTRLTVT.

This chain links TRBV2 with TRBJ2-5, with TRBD2 identical over 8 bases. Looked up from germline, CDR1 is SNHLY and CDR2 is FYNNEI. The CDR3 is 15 amino acids. V dropped 7 bases and J dropped 1; count of bases not matched to a gene: 8. Here the CDR3 DNA reads TGTGCCAGCATTAAGGCTAGCGGGCCCCAAGAGACCCAGTACTTC. It translates to CASIKASGPQETQYF. Full variable domain (rest looked up from reference TRBV2 and TRBJ2-5): EPEVTQTPSHQVTQMGQEVILRCVPISNHLYFYWYRQILGQKVEFLVSFYNNEISEKSEIFDDQFSVERPDGSNFTLKIRSTKLEDSAMYFCASIKASGPQETQYFGPGTRLLVL.

The CDR3, as DNA: TGTGCCAGCAGCCAAATGGTTACGGGGAACACTGAAGCTTTCTTT. Protein product: CASSQMVTGNTEAFF. The chain joins TRBV3-1 (or the pseudogene TRBV3-2) to TRBJ1-1; D remains ambiguous. Trimming took off 2 bases at V and 1 base at J, with 11 bases between the two ends. CDR1 and CDR2 (germline): LGHDT, YNNKEL (reference sequence). This CDR3 is 15 amino acids long.

This rearrangement joins TRBV23-1 to TRBJ2-3, with D perhaps matching TRBD1 (6 bases). TRBV23-1 is identified as an open reading frame with a role that is uncertain. Trimming cost V 4 bases and J 5 bases, with 13 bases left between them. This CDR3 has 14 residues. CDR3 residues: CASSPSPGEDTQYF. The CDR3 DNA reads as TGCGCCAGCAGTCCTAGTCCAGGGGAAGATACGCAGTATTTT.

The rearrangement uses TRBV29-1 and TRBJ2-3; a weak D match, TRBD2 (6 bases). Germline-derived CDR1 and CDR2 are SQVTM and ANQGSEA. V shed 4 bases and J shed 5 bases, with 13 bases lying between them. This CDR3 comprises 13 residues. DNA of the CDR3: TGCAGCGTTGCGAATTCGGGGGAAGATACGCAGTATTTT. As protein: CSVANSGEDTQYF.

This clone was seen a handful of times. The chain links TRBV2 to TRBJ2-1; the match to TRBD2 covers 7 bases. The CDR3 covers 14 residues. With V trimmed by 5 bases and J by 9 bases, 10 bases remained unmatched. Germline CDR1 SNHLY, CDR2 FYNNEI. The CDR3 sequence: CASSPGLEISEQFF. Here the CDR3 DNA reads TGTGCCAGCAGTCCCGGACTAGAAATCAGTGAGCAGTTCTTC.

This chain links TRBV7-9 with TRBJ2-7; 7 bases are shared with TRBD1. The CDR3 has 16 residues. CDR1 and CDR2 (germline): SEHNR, FQNEAQ (reference sequence). V lost 1 base and J lost 3; bases outside the gene matches: 9. The DNA of the CDR3 is TGTGCCAGCAGCTTAGACTCGTGGGGACAGAGCTACGAGCAGTACTTC. It is translated as CASSLDSWGQSYEQYF.

This chain uses TRBV6-5 with TRBJ1-2, with 9 bases identical to TRBD1. The CDR3 loop spans 14 amino acids. The V gene's germline CDR1 is MNHEY and CDR2 SVGAGI. Losses at the gene ends were 5 bases for V and 4 bases for J; bases not matched to a gene: 5. CDR3 DNA: TGTGCCAGCAGTATACAGGGGGCCCCCTATGGCTACACCTTC. Protein: CASSIQGAPYGYTF.

This clone has just one count. This chain uses TRBV4-1 with TRBJ1-1, with a weak D call TRBD1 (5 bases). The CDR3 contains 16 residues. Germline V CDR1 and CDR2: MGHRA, YSYEKL. V was trimmed by 1 base and J by 0 bases, leaving 12 bases between them. CDR3 sequence reads: CASSQGRAGMNTEAFF. CDR3 nucleotides: TGCGCCAGCAGCCAAGGGAGGGCAGGGATGAACACTGAAGCTTTCTTT.

The genes are TRBV7-2 and TRBJ2-5, with D unclear. This CDR3 contains 14 residues. The ends were cut back, 5 bases at V and 5 bases at J, with 15 bases in the middle. CDR1 and CDR2 (germline): SGHTA, FQGNSA. The CDR3 is CASSLTNLRETQYF. Here the CDR3 DNA reads TGTGCCAGCAGCCTCACTAACCTAAGGGAGACCCAGTACTTC.

The CDR3 is CASSRLTGALRGNEQFF. CDR3 DNA: TGTGCCAGTAGTAGACTGACAGGGGCCCTTAGGGGCAATGAGCAGTTCTTC. The chain uses TRBV19 and TRBJ2-1; 8 bases are shared with TRBD1. This CDR3 has 17 amino acids. With V trimmed by 4 bases and J by 6 bases, 14 bases remained unmatched. Germline loops: CDR1 LNHDA, CDR2 SQIVND (reference sequence).

A note on this clone: The same CDR3 also results from other DNA sequences found in this sample. This chain uses TRBV15 with TRBJ2-7, with 11 bases fitting TRBD2. The V gene end was trimmed by 1 base and the J gene end by 6 bases; junction bases not matched to a gene: 14. Germline CDR1 and CDR2: LNHNV and YYDKDF (reference sequence). The CDR3 is 18 residues long. The CDR3 loop reads CATSRGGGLAGGRGEQYF. CDR3 nucleotides: TGTGCCACCAGCAGAGGAGGCGGGCTAGCGGGGGGACGCGGCGAGCAGTACTTC. Looking up the rest from reference TRBV15 and TRBJ2-7 gives the full variable domain: DAMVIQNPRYQVTQFGKPVTLSCSQTLNHNVMYWYQQKSSQAPKLLFHYYDKDFNNEADTPDNFQSRRPNTSFCFLDIRSPGLGDTAMYLCATSRGGGLAGGRGEQYFGPGTRLTVT.